Presented here are 23 T cell receptor delta chains from one specimen sequenced in a study of γδ T cells in repeated Plasmodium falciparum infection. TCRdb re-called clones from the multiplex PCR reads via CATT. In the table there are some 100,000 delta-chain clones, more than 1.4% of which are singletons. Gammadelta T cells were flow-sorted from PBMC into Vgamma9/Vdelta2+ and Vdelta2-negative populations for bulk analysis. The sequenced material came from gamma-delta T cells from blood. Receptor source: a pool of human donors (malaria-infected and uninfected, not separated).

This clone was picked up many times. The amino acid sequence in TCRdb belongs to a much larger clone and departs from this DNA's translation at residue 11, likely a sequencing read error; the sequence shown is translated from the DNA. The V and J genes are TRDV3 and TRDJ1, with D unclear. With 2 bases removed from V and 0 bases from J, the gap between germline ends came to 25 bases. Germline lookup yields CDR1 TVYSNPD and CDR2 GDNSRS (reference sequence). The CDR3 consists of 18 residues. This CDR3 reads CAFYGPSRPSPYTDKLIF. The CDR3 bases are TGTGCCTTTTACGGTCCCAGCCGTCCATCGCCGTACACCGATAAACTCATCTTT.

A remark on this clone: The protein TCRdb gives is from a much larger clone and does not agree with this DNA's translation at residue 5, likely a read error; the protein shown here comes from the DNA. The V and J genes are TRDV1 and TRDJ3; possibly TRDD3 for D (6 bases). Because TCRdb records no J gene, it was assigned here through a match of the DNA to germline. V was clipped by 4 bases and J by 7 bases, with 23 bases between them. Germline CDR1 reads TSWWSYY; CDR2 reads QGS. There are 19 residues in the CDR3. CDR3 amino acids: CALGGGRGSALIDTRQMFF. The CDR3 DNA follows: TGTGCTCTTGGGGGAGGTCGGGGATCAGCTTTGATAGACACCCGACAGATGTTTTTC.

This clone came up a few times. The translation of this DNA and the TCRdb protein of a much larger clone differ at residue 5, probably owing to a read error; the protein shown here is translated from the DNA. The rearrangement joins TRDV1 to TRDJ1; 8 nucleotides line up with TRDD3. V gave up 5 bases and J gave up 1 base; unmatched junction bases: 12. The CDR3 has 17 amino acids. Germline V gene data show CDR1 as TSWWSYY and CDR2 as QGS. CDR3 loop: CALGKIWGSPLTDKLIF. The CDR3 coding sequence is TGTGCTCTTGGGAAAATCTGGGGGAGCCCCCTCACCGATAAACTCATCTTT.

For this clone: Translating this DNA gives a protein that differs at residue 14 from the TCRdb one, which belongs to a much larger clone; a read error is likely, and the protein shown is this translation. This CDR3 is CALGEPTFWTQGDLQLYTDKLIF. CDR3 DNA: TGTGCTCTTGGGGAACCCACGTTCTGGACTCAGGGGGATCTCCAACTCTACACCGATAAACTCATCTTT. The V and J genes are TRDV1 and TRDJ1; 7 bases fit TRDD3. Since TCRdb gives no J gene, matching the DNA to germline was used here to assign it. The trim removed 1 base at V and 0 bases at J, leaving 26 bases unmatched. Germline CDR1 TSWWSYY, CDR2 QGS. There are 23 residues in the CDR3.

Concerning this clone: TCRdb assigns this DNA the protein of a much larger clone, which departs from its translation at residue 5; this likely reflects a read error, and the protein shown comes from translating the DNA. The chain carries TRDV2 and TRDJ2; 7 bases fit TRDD3. This CDR3 has 22 residues. CDR1 and CDR2 (germline): GEAIGNYY, EKD. V shed 3 bases, J shed 0 bases, and the junction held 24 bases outside the gene matches. In DNA form, the CDR3 reads TGTGCCTGTGACGCCCACCGAGGACCGGGGATAAAGGGGCTTTCTTTGACAGCACAACTCTTCTTT. Residues: CACDAHRGPGIKGLSLTAQLFF.

This clone appeared a few times. A read error likely explains why the TCRdb protein, taken from a much larger clone, differs from this DNA's translation at residue 14; the protein shown is translated from the DNA. For the CDR3, the DNA is TGTGCTCTTGGGGAGATTCCTAGACATTTCGTACTGGGGAATACTCCGTACACCGATAAACTCATCTTT. Residues: CALGEIPRHFVLGNTPYTDKLIF. The J gene is TRDJ1, the V gene TRDV1, with D perhaps matching TRDD3 (7 bases). No J gene was available from TCRdb, and it was assigned here by a germline match of the DNA. Trimming pared 3 bases from V and 0 bases from J, leaving 35 bases between. Germline CDR1 TSWWSYY, CDR2 QGS. The CDR3 totals 23 residues.

This clone was seen a handful of times. The protein held in TCRdb is that of a much larger clone and does not match this DNA's translation at residue 11, likely because of a read error; the protein shown is translated from the DNA. This sequence joins TRDV3 and TRDJ1; D is undetermined. The J gene was not available in TCRdb and was assigned here by matching the DNA to germline segments. Germline lookup yields CDR1 TVYSNPD and CDR2 GDNSRS (reference sequence). The CDR3 has 15 amino acids. The CDR3 bases are TGTGCCTTTCCGGGTGACAATTACTACACCGGTAAACTCATCTTT. It specifies CAFPGDNYYTGKLIF.

This clone turned up a few times. A far larger clone differs by one base, so this is likely a read error. Other DNA sequences within the sample encode an identical CDR3. The CDR3 nucleotides read TGCGCCTGTGACACCGTGGGGCATCGCCAGACCGATAAACTCATCTTT. Translating gives CACDTVGHRQTDKLIF. V and J are TRDV2 and TRDJ1; possibly TRDD3 for D (5 bases). Assignment of the J gene here rests on matching the DNA to germline, because TCRdb gives none. There are 16 residues in the CDR3. Germline assignment: CDR1 GEAIGNYY and CDR2 EKD.

In this sample, this clone turned up a few times. For this DNA, TCRdb reports the protein of a much larger clone, which diverges at residue 20, most likely from a read error; the protein presented here is translated directly from the DNA. The J gene was not called, though the V gene is TRDV1; whether TRDD3, the table's D call, matches the DNA was not checked. The CDR3 consists of 22 residues. Germline V gene lookup returns CDR1 TSWWSYY and CDR2 QGS. The CDR3 reads CALGVILRGDSTGDPYTDKPIF. In nucleotides, the CDR3 is TGTGCTCTTGGGGTCATACTCCGAGGGGACAGTACTGGGGATCCGTACACCGATAAACCCATCTTT.

This clone came up a few times. For this DNA, TCRdb reports the protein of a much larger clone, which diverges at residue 21, most likely from a read error; the protein presented here is translated directly from the DNA. A V gene of TRDV1 was called, but no J gene was assigned; TRDD3 was called by the table and not checked on the DNA. The CDR3 runs to 23 residues. The germline gives CDR1 TSWWSYY, CDR2 QGS. The CDR3 protein is CALGELEGFLRSYWGIHTDKPIF. The DNA of the CDR3 is TGTGCTCTTGGGGAACTAGAAGGCTTCCTACGTTCATACTGGGGGATACACACCGATAAACCCATCTTT.

A word on this clone: The TCRdb protein comes from a much larger clone and disagrees with this DNA's translation at residue 7, likely due to a read error; the protein given here is derived from the DNA. The rearrangement links TRDV3 to TRDJ1, with D possibly TRDD3 on 6 matching bases. No J gene was available from TCRdb, and it was assigned here by a germline match of the DNA. Looked up from germline, CDR1 is TVYSNPD and CDR2 is GDNSRS (reference sequence). This CDR3 is built from 16 residues. V dropped 3 bases and J dropped 0 bases, with 20 bases sitting between them. The DNA of the CDR3 is TGTGCCTTCCTTCACTGGGACAATACGTACACCGATAAACTCATCTTT. Translating it yields CAFLHWDNTYTDKLIF.

In regard to this clone: TCRdb has a much larger clone's protein, which differs at residue 12 from the translation of this DNA, likely because of a read error; what is shown is the protein translated from the DNA. J is TRDJ1 and V is TRDV2; 9 bases are a match to TRDD3. TCRdb records no J gene; here it was assigned by comparing the DNA to germline. Per the germline V gene, CDR1 is GEAIGNYY and CDR2 is EKD. After removal of 6 bases from V and 2 bases from J, the junction contained 30 bases not matched to a gene. This CDR3 has 22 residues. In DNA, the CDR3 is TGTGCCTGTTGGCATCCTACGTCTTCTAGGTCTATTGGGGGATATTTTACCGATAAACTCATCTTT. Protein product: CACWHPTSSRSIGGYFTDKLIF.

This clone has only a few counts. A read error likely explains why the TCRdb protein, taken from a much larger clone, differs from this DNA's translation at residue 14; the protein shown is translated from the DNA. This chain links TRDV1 with TRDJ1; 8 nucleotides line up with TRDD2. The junction had 19 bases not matched to a gene; V was cut back by 1 base and J by 0 bases. This CDR3 is 21 amino acids long. Germline V CDR1 and CDR2: TSWWSYY, QGS. The CDR3 here is CALGEPSYPLGLGVYTDKLIF. In nucleotides, the CDR3 is TGTGCTCTTGGGGAACCTTCCTACCCGCTGGGATTAGGGGTGTACACCGATAAACTCATCTTT.

In this sample, this clone turned up a few times. The protein TCRdb lists belongs to a much larger clone and differs from this DNA's translation at residue 17, which points to a read error; the protein shown is made from the DNA. The J gene is uncalled and the V gene is TRDV1; whether TRDD3, the table's D call, matches the DNA was not checked. Germline V gene data show CDR1 as TSWWSYY and CDR2 as QGS. This CDR3 comprises 18 residues. The CDR3 spells CALGEPLRDTWQADKLTF. For the CDR3, the DNA is TGTGCTCTTGGGGAACCTTTAAGGGATACGTGGCAGGCCGATAAACTCACCTTT.

The sample holds a few counts of this clone. A read error likely explains why the TCRdb protein, taken from a much larger clone, differs from this DNA's translation at residue 13; the protein shown is translated from the DNA. The chain uses TRDV2 and TRDJ1, with TRDD3 matching 8 bases. The V segment lost 0 bases and the J segment 3 bases; nucleotides outside the gene matches: 14. This CDR3 has 18 residues. Germline V gene sequence: CDR1 GEAIGNYY, CDR2 EKD. CDR3: CACDTVSTLLGDADKLIF. The DNA of the CDR3 is TGTGCCTGTGACACCGTATCGACTCTCCTGGGGGACGCCGATAAACTCATCTTT.

This clone has ten or more counts. The V and J genes are TRDV3 and TRDJ1; TRDD3 aligns across 10 bases. The CDR3 consists of 15 residues. The ends lost 2 bases at V and 3 bases at J; junction bases unmatched: 9. The V gene's germline CDR1 is TVYSNPD and CDR2 GDNSRS (reference sequence). CDR3 nucleotides: TGTGCCTTTTCCCGCTACGGGGGATACGCCGATAAACTCATCTTT. Translated, it gives CAFSRYGGYADKLIF.

This clone showed up just a few times. TCRdb's listed protein matches a much larger clone and diverges from this DNA's translation at residue 17, likely through a read error; the protein shown comes from the DNA. The J gene is TRDJ1, the V gene TRDV2; 11 bases are shared with TRDD3. No J segment appears in TCRdb, so it was assigned here by matching the sequence to germline. The V gene's germline CDR1 is GEAIGNYY and CDR2 EKD. V lost 0 bases, J lost 0 bases, and 23 bases stayed unmatched. The CDR3 length is 23 residues. CDR3 nucleotides: TGTGCCTGTGACACCGGTTCCCACTCCCTTAATACTGGGGGATATCCGCACACCGATAAACTCATCTTT. Protein product: CACDTGSHSLNTGGYPHTDKLIF.

With regard to this clone: The protein given by TCRdb reflects a much larger clone and differs at residue 10 from this DNA's translation, likely from a read error; the protein shown is the DNA's translation. This chain uses TRDV2 with TRDJ1; 10 bases map to TRDD3. The J gene, missing from TCRdb, was assigned here through DNA to germline matching. The CDR3 runs to 16 residues. Germline trimming cut 4 bases from V and 7 bases from J; bases unmatched to any gene: 14. Germline V gene data show CDR1 as GEAIGNYY and CDR2 as EKD. The CDR3 region is CACDWVLGDASLKLIF. The CDR3 nucleotides read TGTGCCTGTGATTGGGTACTGGGGGATGCCTCCCTTAAACTCATCTTT.

This clone came up a few times. TCRdb attributes to this sequence the protein of a much larger clone, which differs from the DNA translation at residue 13; a read error is likely, and the protein displayed is translated from the DNA. V and J are TRDV2 and TRDJ1, with D perhaps matching TRDD2 (6 bases). No J gene was available from TCRdb, and it was assigned here by a germline match of the DNA. The V end lost 2 bases, the J end lost 3 bases, and 24 bases lay between the germline ends. Germline V CDR1 and CDR2: GEAIGNYY, EKD. The CDR3 length is 18 residues. The DNA of the CDR3 is TGTGCCTGTGACAACAACAATTCCCCTTCCCCTTACGCCGATAAACTCATCTTT. Its translation: CACDNNNSPSPYADKLIF.

As concerns this clone: This likely reflects a read error, since a far larger clone is one base away. The same CDR3 also results from other DNA sequences found in this sample. V gene TRDV2 was called; the J gene was not; the table's D call of TRDD3 was not tested on the DNA. The germline gives CDR1 GEAIGNYY, CDR2 EKD. This CDR3 spans 22 amino acids. The CDR3 loop reads CACDTPDLWGIKGSWDTRQMFF. CDR3 coding DNA: TGTGCCTGTGACACTCCAGACCTCTGGGGGATAAAGGGCTCCTGGGACACCCGACAGATGTTCTTC.

This clone was seen a handful of times. A far bigger clonotype differs at one base, so this is likely a read error. This sample includes further DNA sequences coding for the same CDR3. The chain employs TRDV1 and TRDJ1; TRDD3 agrees at 10 bases. The J gene was missing in TCRdb and was found by matching the end of the DNA to germline. Germline trimming cut 0 bases from V and 0 bases from J; bases unmatched to any gene: 34. CDR3 size: 27 residues. CDR1 and CDR2 (germline): TSWWSYY, QGS. The CDR3 nucleotides read TGTGCTCTTGGGGAACTAAACATCGCCCCTGGGCCTACATACTGGGGGATTGGCGGGATCTACACCGATAAACTCATCTTT. Its protein product is CALGELNIAPGPTYWGIGGIYTDKLIF.

This clone was recorded many times. V is TRDV1 and J is TRDJ1; TRDD3 aligns across 10 bases. Because TCRdb records no J gene, it was assigned here through a match of the DNA to germline. V was clipped by 1 base and J by 0 bases; unmatched bases: 17. Germline values: CDR1 TSWWSYY, CDR2 QGS. This CDR3 has 21 residues. CDR3 protein: CALGEPPLVWGIPPYTDKLIF. CDR3 sequence (DNA): TGTGCTCTTGGGGAACCGCCCCTTGTTTGGGGGATACCCCCGTACACCGATAAACTCATCTTT.

This clone occurred many times. The genes are TRDV1 and TRDJ1, with 13 bases fitting TRDD3. The J gene, missing from TCRdb, was assigned here through DNA to germline matching. Trimming at V came to 2 bases and at J to 0 bases, leaving 18 bases not matched to a gene. The CDR3 is made up of 22 amino acids. The germline CDR1 and CDR2 sequences are TSWWSYY and QGS. CDR3 nucleotides: TGTGCTCTTGGGGAAAGGTCGTACTGGGGGATACGGGGACGGGCTTACACCGATAAACTCATCTTT. As protein: CALGERSYWGIRGRAYTDKLIF.